These T cell receptor beta chains were read from a single sample in a study of T cells in localized non-small cell lung cancer. The data were produced by immunoSEQ multiplex PCR, yet TCRdb's version contains in-frame clones alone and is incomplete. The sample lists about 74,000 clones; 65% to 85% were seen once. The sample in question was peripheral blood, obtained before any cancer treatment. The source is a female donor older than 55 with stage I lung adenocarcinoma. CDR3s include the opening cysteine and the closing phenylalanine or tryptophan. Each record gives: D gene, V gene, clone size, J gene, CDR3 protein, CDR3 DNA. A D gene is named only where the DNA matches it firmly. Clone sizes are given selectively: once, few, many, or a class where the clone is expanded.

D: TRBD1; V: TRBV10-2; size: NA; J: TRBJ2-3; CDR3: CASSKGDRGTDTQYF; DNA: TGCGCCAGCAGTAAGGGGGACAGGGGCACAGATACGCAGTATTTT
D: NA; V: TRBV9; size: NA; J: TRBJ1-3; CDR3: CASSVAGSGNTIYF; DNA: TGTGCCAGCAGCGTGGCAGGCTCTGGAAACACCATATATTTT
D: NA; V: TRBV6-6; size: NA; J: TRBJ1-2; CDR3: CASSMTGDYGYTF; DNA: TGTGCCAGCAGTATGACCGGTGACTATGGCTACACCTTC
D: NA; V: TRBV11-2; size: NA; J: TRBJ1-1; CDR3: CASSLERHTEAFF; DNA: TGTGCCAGCAGCTTAGAAAGGCACACTGAAGCTTTCTTT
D: TRBD1; V: TRBV29-1; size: NA; J: TRBJ1-2; CDR3: CSVAGQGGGYTF; DNA: TGCAGCGTTGCGGGACAGGGGGGTGGCTACACCTTC
D: TRBD1; V: TRBV19; size: once; J: TRBJ2-5; CDR3: CASSIGLLTGSETQYF; DNA: TGTGCCAGTAGTATAGGATTATTGACAGGGTCGGAGACCCAGTACTTC
D: NA; V: TRBV7-2; size: NA; J: TRBJ2-7; CDR3: CASSLYGANEQYF; DNA: TGTGCCAGCAGCCTTTACGGGGCAAACGAGCAGTACTTC
D: NA; V: TRBV7-2; size: NA; J: TRBJ2-1; CDR3: CASSLVGADNEQFF; DNA: TGTGCCAGCAGCTTGGTTGGGGCCGACAATGAGCAGTTCTTC
D: TRBD2; V: TRBV29-1; size: NA; J: TRBJ2-1; CDR3: CSVRVAGGPLIYEQFF; DNA: TGCAGCGTTCGGGTAGCGGGAGGGCCTTTAATCTATGAGCAGTTCTTC
D: NA; V: TRBV4-1; size: NA; J: TRBJ1-2; CDR3: CASSQGKITF; DNA: TGCGCCAGCAGCCAAGGCAAGATCACCTTC